The 27 T cell receptor beta chains presented below share a single source sample, sequenced in a study of T cells in Graves' hyperthyroidism and ophthalmopathy. Amplification yielded TCR beta CDR3 regions, with RNA transcripts as the source. TCR CDR3 underwent first-round RT-PCR with the HTBI primer set. MiXCR was run by TCRdb on the multiplex PCR reads, yielding one entry per CDR3 protein. The sample has around 250,000 distinct CDR3 sequences; roughly a quarter are singletons. What was sequenced was blood. These receptors all come from a woman in her forties with Graves' ophthalmopathy.

The genes are TRBV28 and TRBJ2-5; TRBD1 agrees at 10 bases. Germline V CDR1 and CDR2: MDHEN, SYDVKM. CDR3 length: 14 amino acids. Trimming took 4 bases from V and 2 from J; bases not matched to a gene: 1. The CDR3, as DNA: TGTGCCAGCAGTTGGACAGGGGGACAAGAGACCCAGTACTTC. Its protein product is CASSWTGGQETQYF.

The chain carries TRBV30 and TRBJ2-7, with 7 bases fitting TRBD2. With 5 bases clipped from V and 7 bases from J, the junction kept 11 bases outside the gene matches. Per the germline V gene, CDR1 is GTSNPN and CDR2 is SVGIG (reference sequence). The CDR3 runs 13 residues. The CDR3 DNA reads TGTGCCTGGCAAGGGCACCAGCGGGGAGAGCAGTACTTC. Its translation is CAWQGHQRGEQYF. The variable domain in full, completed from reference TRBV30 and TRBJ2-7, reads SQTIHQWPATLVQPVGSPLSLECTVEGTSNPNLYWYRQAAGRGLQLLFYSVGIGQISSEVPQNLSASRPQDRQFILSSKKLLLSDSGFYLCAWQGHQRGEQYFGPGTRLTVT.

This clonotype was picked up many times. This rearrangement joins TRBV4-3 to TRBJ2-7, with 16 bases aligning to TRBD2. The CDR3 runs to 21 residues. CDR1 LGHNA and CDR2 YSLEER come from the germline V gene. The V segment lost 1 base and the J segment 3 bases; nucleotides outside the gene matches: 15. The CDR3 nucleotides are TGCGCCAGCAGCCAAGCTCCCCCCGGGACTAGCGGGAGGGCCAACTTCTACGAGCAGTACTTC. It yields the protein CASSQAPPGTSGRANFYEQYF.

This clonotype was found many times. A read error may account for a junction end that differs from germline. CDR3 protein: CASRDRDSSYEQCF. The CDR3 DNA reads as TGTGCCAGCAGAGACCGGGACAGTTCCTACGAGCAGTGCTTC. This chain joins TRBV28 and TRBJ2-7; 7 positions match TRBD1. The CDR3 has 14 residues. Germline-derived CDR1 and CDR2 are MDHEN and SYDVKM. The full variable domain, rest sourced from reference TRBV28 and TRBJ2-7, is DVKVTQSSRYLVKRTGEKVFLECVQDMDHENMFWYRQDPGLGLRLIYFSYDVKMKEKGDIPEGYSVSREKKERFSLILESASTNQTSMYLCASRDRDSSYEQCFGPGTRLTVT.

Only a few counts were recorded for this clonotype. This chain links TRBV7-8 with TRBJ1-6; TRBD1 aligns across 7 bases. The J segment lost 12 bases and the V segment lost 4 bases, leaving 12 bases of the junction unmatched. Germline CDR1 and CDR2: SGHVS and FQNEAQ. The CDR3 has 15 amino acids. CDR3 coding DNA: TGTGCCAGCAGCTCGAAAGGGGGCCCGGGGGGACCCCTCCACTTT. The encoded protein is CASSSKGGPGGPLHF.

At least ten counts were recorded for this clonotype. The rearrangement uses TRBV28 and TRBJ1-5, with D possibly being TRBD1 (5 bases). CDR3 length: 14 amino acids. Looked up from germline, CDR1 is MDHEN and CDR2 is SYDVKM. V was pared by 3 bases and J by 7 bases, with 13 bases between. CDR3 sequence reads: CASSLGVYGQPQHF. CDR3 DNA sequence: TGTGCCAGCAGTTTGGGGGTATACGGGCAGCCCCAGCATTTT.

Many counts were recorded for this clonotype. This sequence joins TRBV24-1 and TRBJ2-5; 8 bases are shared with TRBD1. Germline CDR1 is KGHDR and CDR2 is SFDVKD. The CDR3 length is 15 residues. J was trimmed by 5 bases and V by 4 bases; bases with no gene match: 8. CDR3 bases: TGTGCCACCAGTGACACGACAGGGGCGTGGGAGACCCAGTACTTC. Translating it yields CATSDTTGAWETQYF.

This clonotype was recorded many times. V and J are TRBV12-3 or TRBV12-4 and TRBJ1-2; D perhaps matches TRBD1 (5 bases). The V and J ends lost 3 bases and 8 bases respectively, with 13 bases between them. The CDR3 totals 13 residues. CDR3 DNA sequence: TGTGCCAGCAGTTTTCGTCGGGGGGGAGGCTACACCTTC. As protein: CASSFRRGGGYTF.

This clonotype occurred many times. The chain couples TRBV2 to TRBJ1-5; no clear D gene. Germline V lookup: CDR1 SNHLY, CDR2 FYNNEI. V was shortened by 5 bases and J by 9 bases, with 14 bases between the two germline ends. This CDR3 comprises 13 residues. The DNA for the CDR3 is TGTGCCAGCAGTACATTCGACTCCGTGCCCCAGCATTTT. This codes for CASSTFDSVPQHF. Variable domain in full (rest from reference TRBV2 and TRBJ1-5): EPEVTQTPSHQVTQMGQEVILRCVPISNHLYFYWYRQILGQKVEFLVSFYNNEISEKSEIFDDQFSVERPDGSNFTLKIRSTKLEDSAMYFCASSTFDSVPQHFGDGTRLSIL.

CDR3 sequence reads: CASSLRRTTSDFKEETQYF. CDR3 nucleotides: TGTGCCAGCAGCTTAAGACGTACTACGAGTGACTTTAAGGAAGAGACCCAGTACTTC. This chain joins TRBV11-2 and TRBJ2-5; D unclear. CDR1 and CDR2 (germline): SGHAT, FQNNGV. The V end lost 2 bases, the J end lost 3 bases, and 25 bases lay between the germline ends. The CDR3 spans 19 residues. Looking up the rest from reference TRBV11-2 and TRBJ2-5 gives the full variable domain: EAGVAQSPRYKIIEKRQSVAFWCNPISGHATLYWYQQILGQGPKLLIQFQNNGVVDDSQLPKDRFSAERLKGVDSTLKIQPAKLEDSAVYLCASSLRRTTSDFKEETQYFGPGTRLLVL.

This sequence joins TRBV6-1 and TRBJ1-2; D gene uncertain. V lost 6 bases to trimming and J lost 2 bases, with 10 bases between them. The CDR3 covers 13 residues. The germline gives CDR1 MNHNS, CDR2 SASEGT. The CDR3 region is CASRASLNYGYTF. Written as DNA, the CDR3 is TGTGCCAGCAGAGCCAGCCTAAACTATGGCTACACCTTC.

This clonotype occurred many times. The chain uses TRBV6-5 and TRBJ1-1; TRBD1 matches at 8 bases. Germline assignment: CDR1 MNHEY and CDR2 SVGAGI. The V segment lost 6 bases and the J segment 1 base; nucleotides outside the gene matches: 4. CDR3 size: 14 residues. CDR3 region: CASRRGTGNTEAFF. The CDR3 DNA reads as TGTGCCAGCAGACGAGGGACAGGGAACACTGAAGCTTTCTTT.

This clonotype appeared a few times. The chain links TRBV3-1 to TRBJ2-7, with TRBD1 matching 7 bases. CDR1 and CDR2 (germline): LGHDT, YNNKEL (reference sequence). The length of the CDR3 is 14 residues. Losses at the gene ends were 3 bases for V and 0 bases for J; bases not matched to a gene: 2. The CDR3 nucleotides read TGTGCCAGCAGCCAGTGGGACAGCTCCTACGAGCAGTACTTC. This codes for CASSQWDSSYEQYF.

This clonotype was found many times. The V call is TRBV6-1, the J call TRBJ1-3; D is undetermined. V lost 7 bases to trimming and J lost 0 bases, with 13 bases between them. Germline-derived CDR1 and CDR2 are MNHNS and SASEGT. The CDR3 has 15 residues. CDR3 sequence reads: CASNPGSFSGNTIYF. The CDR3 DNA sequence: TGTGCCAGCAACCCGGGATCCTTCTCTGGAAACACCATATATTTT.

The sample holds many counts of this clonotype. CDR3: CASSETGGVNSHQNGYTF. In nucleotides, the CDR3 is TGTGCCAGCAGTGAGACAGGGGGCGTAAATTCCCACCAAAATGGCTACACCTTC. The chain employs TRBV25-1 and TRBJ1-2; TRBD1 matches 10 bases. Germline-derived CDR1 and CDR2 are MGHDK and SYGVNS. With V trimmed by 3 bases and J by 6 bases, 16 bases remained unmatched. The CDR3 sequence is 18 residues long.

This chain connects TRBV12-3 or TRBV12-4 to TRBJ2-7; D perhaps matches TRBD2 (6 bases). This CDR3 comprises 18 residues. V lost 1 base and J 6 bases, leaving 25 bases between the germline ends. The CDR3 sequence is CASSLERAFLAAFREQYF. CDR3 nucleotides: TGTGCCAGCAGTTTAGAAAGAGCGTTTTTAGCGGCATTTCGCGAGCAGTACTTC.

The chain couples TRBV6-2 or TRBV6-3 to TRBJ2-5; tentatively, D is TRBD2 (6 bases). The CDR3 length is 13 residues. The V end lost 7 bases, the J end lost 6 bases, and 15 bases lay between the germline ends. CDR1 is MNHEY, CDR2 SVGEGT, per germline. CDR3 loop: CASKGTGGKTQYF. In nucleotides, the CDR3 is TGTGCCAGCAAAGGGACCGGGGGAAAGACCCAGTACTTC.

This clonotype showed up many times. This sequence joins TRBV6-1 and TRBJ1-1, with no clear D. Germline CDR1 MNHNS, CDR2 SASEGT. Trimming pared 4 bases from V and 1 base from J, leaving 13 bases between. The length of the CDR3 is 15 residues. CDR3 coding DNA: TGTGCCAGCAGTGTTGGGTTCAAGCAGAACACTGAAGCTTTCTTT. It yields the protein CASSVGFKQNTEAFF.

About this clonotype: Since a much larger clone is just one base distant, this may be a read error. This is likely a read error, given that the CDR3 carries no conserved phenylalanine or tryptophan at its end. The chain combines TRBV12-3 or TRBV12-4 with TRBJ2-1; 11 bases fit TRBD2. The trim removed 10 bases at V and 5 bases at J, leaving 16 bases unmatched. CDR3 length: 17 residues. CDR3 region: CATSPALGLAADNEQFL. CDR3 nucleotides: TGTGCCACCTCCCCCGCATTGGGACTAGCGGCCGACAATGAGCAGTTCCTC.

This clonotype was detected only a few times. The CDR3 bases are TGTGCCAGCAGTCAAGACTCCGGACAACGCGAGACCCAGTACTTC. Its protein product is CASSQDSGQRETQYF. V usage is TRBV28 and J usage is TRBJ2-5, with D possibly being TRBD1 (5 bases). The germline gives CDR1 MDHEN, CDR2 SYDVKM. With 5 bases removed from V and 5 bases from J, the gap between germline ends came to 18 bases. This CDR3 has 15 amino acids.

This clonotype was seen many times. The chain uses TRBV28 and TRBJ1-2, with D perhaps TRBD1 (5 bases). CDR3 size: 15 residues. The germline V gene has CDR1 MDHEN and CDR2 SYDVKM. V dropped 0 bases and J dropped 6 bases, with 14 bases sitting between them. The DNA of the CDR3 is TGTGCCAGCAGTTTATGGGGGGACCCCCATCATGGCTACACCTTC. This codes for CASSLWGDPHHGYTF.

V usage is TRBV20-1 and J usage is TRBJ1-1, with D unresolved. V lost 4 bases to trimming and J lost 7 bases, with 13 bases between them. The CDR3 extends over 12 amino acids. Germline values: CDR1 DFQATT, CDR2 SNEGSKA (reference sequence). CDR3 in amino acids: CSATSPSIEAFF. DNA of the CDR3: TGCAGTGCTACCAGCCCAAGCATTGAAGCTTTCTTT.

The CDR3 region is CASSPGQGAVYEQYF. Written as DNA, the CDR3 is TGTGCCAGCAGTCCCGGACAGGGGGCGGTTTACGAGCAGTACTTC. J is TRBJ2-7 and V is TRBV12-3 or TRBV12-4; 11 positions agree with TRBD1. J was trimmed by 4 bases and V by 5 bases; bases with no gene match: 7. This CDR3 has 15 amino acids.

Ten or more counts support this clonotype. This chain connects TRBV6-5 to TRBJ2-7; 10 nucleotides agree with TRBD1. Germline V gene sequence: CDR1 MNHEY, CDR2 SVGAGI. The CDR3 is made up of 14 amino acids. V was pared by 6 bases and J by 3 bases, with 5 bases of the junction left unmatched. CDR3 sequence reads: CASRSGQGVYEQYF. The CDR3 nucleotides read TGTGCCAGCAGGTCTGGACAGGGGGTCTACGAGCAGTACTTC.

This clonotype was observed at least ten times. The chain carries TRBV28 and TRBJ1-2, with D maybe TRBD1 (5 bases). Germline V gene sequence: CDR1 MDHEN, CDR2 SYDVKM. The CDR3 covers 15 residues. The V end lost 5 bases, the J end lost 0 bases, and 13 bases lay between the germline ends. In DNA, the CDR3 is TGTGCCAGCAGTCCCCCGGGACCCACTAACTATGGCTACACCTTC. As protein: CASSPPGPTNYGYTF.

Of note for this clonotype: A much larger clone differs from this one at a single base, so this may be a read error. The chain links TRBV28 to TRBJ2-3; 10 nucleotides line up with TRBD2. Trimming at V came to 3 bases and at J to 0 bases, leaving 12 bases not matched to a gene. Germline-derived CDR1 and CDR2 are MDHEN and SYDVKM. This CDR3 spans 19 amino acids. The CDR3 nucleotides are TGTGCCAGCAGTTTTCTTGGGGGGACTAGCGTGAGGAGCACAGATACGCAGTATTTT. Translated, it gives CASSFLGGTSVRSTDTQYF.

The chain employs TRBV27 and TRBJ1-3; 9 nucleotides agree with TRBD1. The trim removed 2 bases at V and 3 bases at J, leaving 5 bases unmatched. The CDR3 loop spans 16 amino acids. The V gene's germline CDR1 is MNHEY and CDR2 SMNVEV (reference sequence). The CDR3 nucleotides are TGTGCCAGCAGTTTAGATGGGACAGGGCGTGGAAACACCATATATTTT. Amino acids: CASSLDGTGRGNTIYF.